This TCR beta chain was found in a study of shared clonotypes between healthy human individuals. Study-wide results and limits: What naive subsets generally showed was a larger estimated richness than memory subsets showed. Unshared clonotypes carried lower generation probabilities than those common to all four donors.

The table came from immunoSEQ multiplex PCR; TCRdb's copy has only in-frame clones and leaves some out. The sample consists of a few million clones, 85% to 95% of them appearing once. Regarding this clone: Its antigen is not identified.

The CDR3 is made up of 15 amino acids. In germline, CDR1 is MNHNS, CDR2 SASEGT. Trimming stripped 0 bases from V and 2 bases from J, with 11 bases between. The clonotype comes from a man aged 18 to 29 in good health. Some clones in this sample may be carry-over from other donors' samples. Sequencing input: naive CD4+ T cells from PBMCs. Subset noted: CD45RA+ positively selected. V gene TRBV6-1 combines with J gene TRBJ2-7; possible D gene TRBD2, 6 bases. As DNA, the CDR3 is TGTGCCAGCAGTGAAGCTCCGGGAGTCCCCTACGAGCAGTACTTC. Translated: CASSEAPGVPYEQYF.